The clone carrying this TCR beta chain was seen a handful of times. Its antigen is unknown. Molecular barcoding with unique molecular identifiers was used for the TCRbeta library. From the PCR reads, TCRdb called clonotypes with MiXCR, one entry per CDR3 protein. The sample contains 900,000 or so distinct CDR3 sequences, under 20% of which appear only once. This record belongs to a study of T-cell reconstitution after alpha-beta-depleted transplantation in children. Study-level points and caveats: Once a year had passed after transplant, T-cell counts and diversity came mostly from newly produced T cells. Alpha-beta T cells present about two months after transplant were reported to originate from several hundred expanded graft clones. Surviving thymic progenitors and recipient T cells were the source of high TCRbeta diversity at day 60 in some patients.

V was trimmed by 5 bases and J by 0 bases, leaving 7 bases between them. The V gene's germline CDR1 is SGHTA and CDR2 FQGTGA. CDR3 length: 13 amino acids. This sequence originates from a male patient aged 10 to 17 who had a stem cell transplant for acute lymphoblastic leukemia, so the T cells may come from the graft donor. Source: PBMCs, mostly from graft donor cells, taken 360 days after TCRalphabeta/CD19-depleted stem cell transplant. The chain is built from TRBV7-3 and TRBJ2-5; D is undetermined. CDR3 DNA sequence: TGTGCCAGCAGCCCCTCGTACCAAGAGACCCAGTACTTC. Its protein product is CASSPSYQETQYF.